These 11 T cell receptor beta chains were sequenced from one sample in a study of shared clonotypes between healthy human individuals. Generated by immunoSEQ multiplex PCR, the TCRdb table keeps only in-frame clones and is missing some. Of a few million clones in the sample, approximately 94% were seen once. The sequenced sample was naive CD4+ T cells sorted from blood. The sample's subset: CD45RA+ positively selected. The receptors originated from a man in his late teens or twenties in good health.

The chain recombines TRBV7-6 with TRBJ2-5; 9 nucleotides match TRBD2. V was pared by 2 bases and J by 1 base, with 5 bases of the junction left unmatched. The CDR3 runs to 16 residues. The germline V gene has CDR1 SGHVS and CDR2 FNYEAQ. DNA of the CDR3: TGTGCCAGCAGCTTAATGAGCGGGGGGACCCAAGAGACCCAGTACTTC. Translating gives CASSLMSGGTQETQYF.

About this clone: The identical CDR3 is also encoded by other nucleotide sequences in the sample. This chain joins TRBV5-8 and TRBJ2-1; 16 nucleotides agree with TRBD2. Trimming cost V 4 bases and J 4 bases; bases outside gene matches: 2. The CDR3 extends over 16 amino acids. Germline lookup yields CDR1 SGHTS and CDR2 YDEGEE. This chain's CDR3 is CASSLGLAGGYNEQFF. CDR3 nucleotide sequence: TGTGCCAGCAGCCTGGGACTAGCGGGAGGGTACAATGAGCAGTTCTTC.

The chain couples TRBV6-1 to TRBJ1-4, with D uncertain. The CDR3 has 16 amino acids. V was pared by 4 bases and J by 4 bases, with 16 bases between. Germline-derived CDR1 and CDR2 are MNHNS and SASEGT. Here the CDR3 reads CASSVSPGRLNEKLFF. Here the CDR3 DNA reads TGTGCCAGCAGTGTGTCCCCGGGAAGGCTTAATGAAAAACTGTTTTTT.

Only one count was recorded for this clone. This chain uses TRBV15 with TRBJ2-2; D ambiguous. V lost 0 bases to trimming and J lost 7 bases, with 6 bases between them. The length of the CDR3 is 13 residues. Looked up from germline, CDR1 is LNHNV and CDR2 is YYDKDF (reference sequence). In DNA, the CDR3 is TGTGCCACCAGCAGAGATCGCTACGGGGAGCTGTTTTTT. Translating it yields CATSRDRYGELFF.

A word on this clone: This same CDR3 is encoded by further DNA sequences in the sample. This chain links TRBV7-9 with TRBJ2-5; the match to TRBD1 covers 7 bases. The V segment lost 3 bases and the J segment 0 bases; nucleotides outside the gene matches: 1. In germline, CDR1 is SEHNR, CDR2 FQNEAQ (reference sequence). The CDR3 is made up of 14 amino acids. The CDR3 loop reads CASSLDRYQETQYF. As DNA, the CDR3 is TGTGCCAGCAGCTTGGACAGGTACCAAGAGACCCAGTACTTC.

V is TRBV9 and J is TRBJ2-7; TRBD1 aligns across 7 bases. Germline CDR1 SGDLS, CDR2 YYNGEE. The CDR3 contains 15 residues. J lost 0 bases, V lost 4 bases, and 7 bases had no gene match. The CDR3 sequence: CASSPGQTSSYEQYF. In DNA form, the CDR3 reads TGTGCCAGCAGCCCGGGACAGACGAGCTCCTACGAGCAGTACTTC.

The chain combines TRBV6-1 with TRBJ2-2; D not certain. Trimming cost V 8 bases and J 7 bases, with 20 bases left between them. CDR3 length: 15 residues. Germline V lookup: CDR1 MNHNS, CDR2 SASEGT. This CDR3 is CASSFEVEAIGELFF. In DNA, the CDR3 is TGTGCCAGCTCCTTCGAGGTAGAGGCAATCGGGGAGCTGTTTTTT.

The V gene is TRBV2, the J gene TRBJ1-5; D is uncertain. Trimming took off 4 bases at V and 3 bases at J, with 7 bases between the two ends. The CDR3 length is 13 residues. The germline gives CDR1 SNHLY, CDR2 FYNNEI. As DNA, the CDR3 is TGTGCCAGCAGTGGGGCCGCCAATCAGCCCCAGCATTTT. This translates into CASSGAANQPQHF.

The chain links TRBV5-1 to TRBJ2-5, with 8 positions matching TRBD1. In germline, CDR1 is SGHRS, CDR2 YFSETQ. Trimming cost V 6 bases and J 5 bases; bases outside gene matches: 15. The CDR3 is 16 amino acids. In DNA form, the CDR3 reads TGCGCCAGCACCGGGAGCCTACAGGGGGGAGTCGAGACCCAGTACTTC. The encoded protein is CASTGSLQGGVETQYF.

This chain links TRBV5-1 with TRBJ2-1; D remains ambiguous. Germline CDR1 and CDR2: SGHRS and YFSETQ. The ends were cut back, 7 bases at V and 0 bases at J, with 11 bases in the middle. This CDR3 spans 14 amino acids. CDR3 sequence reads: CASGLSSSYNEQFF. The CDR3 DNA reads TGCGCCAGCGGGCTTAGCAGCTCCTACAATGAGCAGTTCTTC.

The rearrangement links TRBV28 to TRBJ2-7; 10 bases line up with TRBD1. In germline, CDR1 is MDHEN, CDR2 SYDVKM. The CDR3 is 18 amino acids. The ends lost 3 bases at V and 2 bases at J; junction bases unmatched: 13. The CDR3 coding sequence is TGTGCCAGCAGTTTTCCCGTAGGACAGGGGGAAAGGGCCTACGAGCAGTACTTC. It encodes CASSFPVGQGERAYEQYF.